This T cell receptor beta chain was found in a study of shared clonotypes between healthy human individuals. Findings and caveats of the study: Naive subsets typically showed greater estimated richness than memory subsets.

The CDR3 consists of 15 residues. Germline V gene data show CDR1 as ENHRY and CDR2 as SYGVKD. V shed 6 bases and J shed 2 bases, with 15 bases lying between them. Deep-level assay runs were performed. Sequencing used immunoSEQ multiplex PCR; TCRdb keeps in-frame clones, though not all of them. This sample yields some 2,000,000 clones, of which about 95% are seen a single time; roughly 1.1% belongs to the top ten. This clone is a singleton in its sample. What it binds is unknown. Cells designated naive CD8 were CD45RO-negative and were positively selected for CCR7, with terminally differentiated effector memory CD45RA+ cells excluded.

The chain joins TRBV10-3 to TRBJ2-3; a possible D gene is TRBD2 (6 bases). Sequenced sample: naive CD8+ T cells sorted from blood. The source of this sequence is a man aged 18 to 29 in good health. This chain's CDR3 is CAIRGGELFTDTQYF. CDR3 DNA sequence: TGTGCCATCAGGGGCGGGGAGCTCTTCACAGATACGCAGTATTTT.